A single sample is the source of the 25 T cell receptor beta chains below, sequenced in a study of glioma-infiltrating T cells. TCR alpha and beta CDR3 regions were amplified from RNA using iRepertoire nested multiplex PCR. TCRdb passed the multiplex PCR reads through MiXCR, listing each CDR3 protein once. The repertoire holds 300,000 to 400,000 distinct CDR3 sequences, with roughly two fifths as singletons. The sequencing input was glioma tissue, nonneoplastic brain tissue, or PBMCs (not recorded which). The receptor set was obtained from a human donor with low-grade glioma or glioblastoma, undergoing nonglioma brain surgery, or in good health (not recorded which).

The chain couples TRBV14 to TRBJ2-1; D possibly corresponds to TRBD2 (5 bases). Looked up from germline, CDR1 is SGHDN and CDR2 is FVKESK. The CDR3 runs to 12 residues. Between the trimmed V and J ends, which lost 0 bases and 13 bases, there was a span of 10 bases. This chain's CDR3 is CASSQDRGRQFF. The CDR3 bases are TGTGCCAGCAGCCAAGATCGGGGTCGACAGTTCTTC.

This clonotype was seen only once. The CDR3 DNA reads TGTGCCAGCAGCCCCCAAGCGGGAGTAGGGAACGAGCAGTACTTC. This encodes CASSPQAGVGNEQYF. The rearrangement links TRBV6-1 to TRBJ2-7; 8 bases are a match to TRBD2. The CDR3 is made up of 15 amino acids. V lost 6 bases to trimming and J lost 5 bases; unmatched junction nucleotides: 12. Per germline, CDR1 MNHNS and CDR2 SASEGT.

CDR3 region: CASSQGPGRSYEQYF. The CDR3, as DNA: TGCGCCAGCAGCCAGGGCCCAGGGAGATCCTACGAGCAGTACTTC. This chain links TRBV4-1 with TRBJ2-7, with D perhaps matching TRBD1 or TRBD2 (5 bases each). The CDR3 extends over 15 amino acids. Germline lookup yields CDR1 MGHRA and CDR2 YSYEKL. Trimming stripped 3 bases from V and 1 base from J, with 13 bases between.

The chain uses TRBV5-1 and TRBJ2-3, with 7 bases matching TRBD2. Germline-derived CDR1 and CDR2 are SGHRS and YFSETQ. Losses at the gene ends were 0 bases for V and 2 bases for J; bases not matched to a gene: 6. This CDR3 has 16 amino acids. CDR3 protein: CASSLGSSGDTDTQYF. The CDR3 DNA reads as TGCGCCAGCAGCTTGGGGTCTAGCGGAGACACAGATACGCAGTATTTT.

The J gene is TRBJ2-2, the V gene TRBV6-6; D unclear. In germline, CDR1 is MNHNY, CDR2 SVGAGI (reference sequence). The CDR3 has 19 residues. Trimming cost V 2 bases and J 4 bases, with 23 bases left between them. The DNA of the CDR3 is TGTGCCAGCAGTTACAAAGTTTTCTCCCCTTCCGGGTCCACCGGGGAGCTGTTTTTT. This encodes CASSYKVFSPSGSTGELFF.

This sequence joins TRBV10-3 and TRBJ2-7; D gene ambiguous. Germline values: CDR1 ENHRY, CDR2 SYGVKD. This CDR3 contains 13 residues. V lost 4 bases, J lost 7 bases, and 14 bases lay in between. The DNA for the CDR3 is TGTGCCATCAGTGGGCGAGAACTAAAAGAGCAGTACTTC. It yields the protein CAISGRELKEQYF.

This sequence joins TRBV29-1 and TRBJ1-1; a possible D gene is TRBD1 (6 bases). V gave up 5 bases and J gave up 2 bases, with 12 bases separating them. Germline CDR1 and CDR2: SQVTM and ANQGSEA. The CDR3 runs to 13 residues. CDR3 amino acids: CSVNRDTNTEAFF. In DNA, the CDR3 is TGCAGCGTTAACCGGGACACCAACACTGAAGCTTTCTTT.

With respect to this clonotype: This could be a read error, since a much larger clone is one nucleotide away. This chain uses TRBV20-1 with TRBJ2-1; D is perhaps TRBD2 (5 bases). V gave up 5 bases and J gave up 2 bases, with 19 bases separating them. In germline, CDR1 is DFQATT, CDR2 SNEGSKA (reference sequence). The CDR3 spans 16 residues. This CDR3 reads CSAYSARGSTYNEQFF. CDR3 bases: TGCAGTGCTTACAGTGCTAGAGGGAGTACCTACAATGAGCAGTTCTTC.

Many counts were recorded for this clonotype. The chain carries TRBV28 and TRBJ1-5; 7 bases are shared with TRBD1. The CDR3 has 15 residues. The junction had 5 bases not matched to a gene; V was cut back by 2 bases and J by 4 bases. CDR1 is MDHEN and CDR2 is SYDVKM in the germline V gene. CDR3 nucleotides: TGTGCCAGCAGTTTAGCGGGACAGCGTAATCAGCCCCAGCATTTT. The encoded protein is CASSLAGQRNQPQHF.

This clonotype was counted many times. The chain has TRBV6-1 and TRBJ2-2; D is unclear. Germline assignment: CDR1 MNHNS and CDR2 SASEGT. This CDR3 comprises 14 residues. V was trimmed by 7 bases and J by 1 base, leaving 10 bases between them. CDR3 sequence reads: CASNWHQNTGELFF. CDR3 DNA sequence: TGTGCCAGCAACTGGCACCAGAACACCGGGGAGCTGTTTTTT.

The chain combines TRBV15 with TRBJ1-6; a weak D match, TRBD1 (6 bases). The CDR3 contains 15 residues. The ends were cut back, 0 bases at V and 9 bases at J, with 12 bases in the middle. Germline loops: CDR1 LNHNV, CDR2 YYDKDF (reference sequence). The chain's CDR3 is CATSRDRGRVSPLHF. The DNA of the CDR3 is TGTGCCACCAGCAGAGATCGGGGGCGCGTTTCACCCCTCCACTTT.

A remark on this clonotype: The junction departs from germline at one end; a sequencing error may be responsible. The rearrangement joins TRBV20-1 to TRBJ2-7; D is uncertain. The CDR3 has 14 amino acids. The V gene's germline CDR1 is DFQATT and CDR2 SNEGSKA (reference sequence). CDR3 sequence reads: CSARTTTYSYQQYF. The CDR3 DNA follows: TGCAGTGCTAGAACAACTACCTACTCCTACCAGCAGTACTTC.

A single count supports this clonotype. Being one base from a much bigger clone, this may be a read error. The chain recombines TRBV20-1 with TRBJ1-1, with D uncertain. Germline V lookup: CDR1 DFQATT, CDR2 SNEGSKA (reference sequence). The V gene lost 7 bases and the J gene lost 4 bases, with 22 bases spanning the gap. This CDR3 has 15 amino acids. The CDR3, as DNA: TGCAGTGTTCCACGGACTGGGGAGGGTAGCACTGAAGCTTTCTTT. It yields the protein CSVPRTGEGSTEAFF.

This chain's CDR3 is CASTPDSNLGYTF. The CDR3 DNA reads as TGTGCCAGCACCCCTGACAGCAACCTTGGCTACACCTTC. The rearrangement links TRBV2 to TRBJ1-2; possibly TRBD1 for D (5 bases). The CDR3 length is 13 residues. V lost 7 bases to trimming and J lost 7 bases, with 16 bases between them. Germline-derived CDR1 and CDR2 are SNHLY and FYNNEI.

The chain uses TRBV10-3 and TRBJ2-1, with 9 positions matching TRBD2. The CDR3 length is 22 residues. Germline V gene data show CDR1 as ENHRY and CDR2 as SYGVKD. Trimming cost V 2 bases and J 8 bases; bases outside gene matches: 28. This CDR3 is CAISERREGAMEDSGSSHEQFF. Written as DNA, the CDR3 is TGTGCCATCAGTGAGCGTAGGGAGGGGGCCATGGAAGATAGCGGGAGTTCCCATGAGCAGTTCTTC.

For this clonotype: At one boundary the junction diverges from the germline segment, which might be a read error. The genes are TRBV20-1 and TRBJ2-3; D possibly corresponds to TRBD2 (6 bases). The CDR3 covers 15 residues. Germline V CDR1 and CDR2: DFQATT, SNEGSKA (reference sequence). CDR3 residues: CSARDGTFSTDMQYF. CDR3 coding DNA: TGCAGTGCTAGAGACGGGACTTTTAGCACAGATATGCAGTATTTT.

This clonotype was seen only a few times. The chain employs TRBV10-3 and TRBJ1-5; 8 bases line up with TRBD1. Trimming at V came to 6 bases and at J to 5 bases, leaving 3 bases not matched to a gene. CDR3 size: 13 residues. Germline V gene sequence: CDR1 ENHRY, CDR2 SYGVKD. CDR3 DNA sequence: TGTGCCATCAGGGGACAGGCCGATCAGCCCCAGCATTTT. Translated, it gives CAIRGQADQPQHF.

Only a few counts were recorded for this clonotype. The V gene is TRBV4-1, the J gene TRBJ2-7, with a tentative D call TRBD1 (6 bases). Trimming pared 0 bases from V and 7 bases from J, leaving 22 bases between. The germline V gene encodes CDR1 MGHRA and CDR2 YSYEKL. The CDR3 extends over 17 amino acids. CDR3 protein: CASSQDGGRGRILEQYF. In DNA, the CDR3 is TGCGCCAGCAGCCAAGATGGGGGCCGCGGCAGAATCTTAGAGCAGTACTTC.

J is TRBJ2-3 and V is TRBV6-4; 8 bases match TRBD2. The junction had 0 bases not matched to a gene; V was cut back by 0 bases and J by 4 bases. The CDR3 has 14 amino acids. The germline CDR1 and CDR2 sequences are MRHNA and SNTAGT. The CDR3 protein is CASSDSAGADTQYF. DNA for the CDR3: TGTGCCAGCAGTGACTCAGCGGGAGCAGATACGCAGTATTTT.

This clonotype appeared a few times. The chain couples TRBV7-2 to TRBJ2-1; D is undetermined. V was clipped by 6 bases and J by 5 bases, with 14 bases between them. CDR3 length equals 14 residues. Germline assignment: CDR1 SGHTA and CDR2 FQGNSA. The CDR3 DNA sequence: TGTGCCAGCAGTTTGGCGGCGGCGAACAATGAGCAGTTCTTC. This codes for CASSLAAANNEQFF.

The CDR3 sequence is CASSLGTRLYEQYF. The CDR3 DNA reads TGCGCCAGCAGCCTCGGGACTCGACTCTACGAGCAGTACTTC. This chain connects TRBV4-1 to TRBJ2-7; tentative D call: TRBD2 (6 bases). The CDR3 runs 14 residues. In germline, CDR1 is MGHRA, CDR2 YSYEKL. V gave up 4 bases and J gave up 3 bases, with 13 bases separating them.

On this clonotype: This clone may be a read error of a much larger clone one base away. The chain links TRBV6-2 or TRBV6-3 to TRBJ2-1; TRBD2 agrees at 9 bases. The germline V gene encodes CDR1 MNHEY and CDR2 SVGEGT. With V trimmed by 6 bases and J by 7 bases, 4 bases remained unmatched. The CDR3 is 13 residues long. The CDR3 DNA is TGTGCCAGCAGGGGGACTAGCTTTAATGAGCAGTTCTTC. Translating gives CASRGTSFNEQFF.

This clonotype showed up many times. The chain joins TRBV7-2 to TRBJ2-7, with D possibly being TRBD2 (5 bases). The CDR3 length is 14 residues. Trimming cost V 2 bases and J 3 bases, with 11 bases left between them. Germline values: CDR1 SGHTA, CDR2 FQGNSA. In DNA form, the CDR3 reads TGTGCCAGCAGCTTAACGGGGAAAGACTACGAGCAGTACTTC. Its translation: CASSLTGKDYEQYF.

With regard to this clonotype: This clone may be a read error of a much larger clone one base away. The V gene is TRBV27, the J gene TRBJ2-1, with TRBD2 matching over 11 bases. This CDR3 region has 15 residues. The junction had 9 bases not matched to a gene; V was cut back by 8 bases and J by 6 bases. Germline CDR1 reads MNHEY; CDR2 reads SMNVEV (reference sequence). CDR3 sequence reads: CASGPGTSGANEQFF. The CDR3 DNA is TGTGCCAGCGGCCCCGGGACTAGCGGAGCCAATGAGCAGTTCTTC.

About this clonotype: A junction boundary mismatches the germline segment, possibly from a read error. The rearrangement uses TRBV7-2 and TRBJ2-7, with D possibly being TRBD1 (5 bases). The CDR3 sequence is 13 residues long. CDR1 is SGHTA and CDR2 is FQGNSA in the germline V gene. CDR3 coding DNA: TGTGCCAGCAGCTATCGCAGGGATGACGAGCAGCACTTC. This encodes CASSYRRDDEQHF.